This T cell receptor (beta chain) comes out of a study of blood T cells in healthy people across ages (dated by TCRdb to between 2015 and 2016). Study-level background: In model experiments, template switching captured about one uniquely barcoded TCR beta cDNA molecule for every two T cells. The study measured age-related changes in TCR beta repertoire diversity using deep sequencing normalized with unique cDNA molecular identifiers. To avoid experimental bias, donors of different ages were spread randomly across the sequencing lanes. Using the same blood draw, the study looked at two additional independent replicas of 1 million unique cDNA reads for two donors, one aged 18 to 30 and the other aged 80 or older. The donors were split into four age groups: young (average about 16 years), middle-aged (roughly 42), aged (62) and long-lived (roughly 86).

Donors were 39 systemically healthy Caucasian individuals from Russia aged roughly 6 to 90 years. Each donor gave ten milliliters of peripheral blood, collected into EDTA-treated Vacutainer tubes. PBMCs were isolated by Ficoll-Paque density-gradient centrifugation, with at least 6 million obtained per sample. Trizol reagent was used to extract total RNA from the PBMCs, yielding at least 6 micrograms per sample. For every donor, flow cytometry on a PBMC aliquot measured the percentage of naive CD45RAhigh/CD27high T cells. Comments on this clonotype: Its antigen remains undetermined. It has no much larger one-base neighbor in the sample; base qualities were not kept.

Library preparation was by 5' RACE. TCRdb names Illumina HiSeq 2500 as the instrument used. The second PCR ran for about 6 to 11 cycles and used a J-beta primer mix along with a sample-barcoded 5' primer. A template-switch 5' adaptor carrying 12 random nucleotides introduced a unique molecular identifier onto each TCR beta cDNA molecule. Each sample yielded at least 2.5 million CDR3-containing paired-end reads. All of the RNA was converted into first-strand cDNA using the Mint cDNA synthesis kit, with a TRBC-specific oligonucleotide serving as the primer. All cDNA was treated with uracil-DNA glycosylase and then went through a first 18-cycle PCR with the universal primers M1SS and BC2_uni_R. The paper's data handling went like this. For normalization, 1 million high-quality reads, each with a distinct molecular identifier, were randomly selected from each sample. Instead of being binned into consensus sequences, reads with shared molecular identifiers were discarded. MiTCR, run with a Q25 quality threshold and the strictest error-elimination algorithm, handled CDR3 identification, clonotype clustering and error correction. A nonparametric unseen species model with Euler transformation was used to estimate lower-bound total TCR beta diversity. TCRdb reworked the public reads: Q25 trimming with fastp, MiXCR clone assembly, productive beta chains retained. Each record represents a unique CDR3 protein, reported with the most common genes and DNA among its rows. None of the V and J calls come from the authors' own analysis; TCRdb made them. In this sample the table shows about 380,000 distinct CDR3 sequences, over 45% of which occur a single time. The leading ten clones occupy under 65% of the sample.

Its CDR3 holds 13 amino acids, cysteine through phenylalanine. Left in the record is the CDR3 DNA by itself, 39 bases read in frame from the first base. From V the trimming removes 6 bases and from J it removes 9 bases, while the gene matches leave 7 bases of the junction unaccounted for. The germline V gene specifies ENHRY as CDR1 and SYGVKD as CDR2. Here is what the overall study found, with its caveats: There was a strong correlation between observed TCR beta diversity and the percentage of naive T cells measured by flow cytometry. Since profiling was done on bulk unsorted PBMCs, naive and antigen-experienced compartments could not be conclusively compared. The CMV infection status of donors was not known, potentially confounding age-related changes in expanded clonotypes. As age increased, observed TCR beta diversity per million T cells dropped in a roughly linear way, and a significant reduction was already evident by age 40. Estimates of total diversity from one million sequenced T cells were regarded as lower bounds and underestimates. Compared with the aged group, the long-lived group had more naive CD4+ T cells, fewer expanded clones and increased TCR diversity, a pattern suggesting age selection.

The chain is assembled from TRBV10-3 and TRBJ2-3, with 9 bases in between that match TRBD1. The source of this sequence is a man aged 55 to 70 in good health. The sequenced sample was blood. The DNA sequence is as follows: TGTGCCATCAGCGGTACAGGGGGCGGCACGCAGTATTTT. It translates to CAISGTGGGTQYF.